This TCR beta chain was observed in a study of T cell responses to AZD1222 COVID-19 vaccine. Study-wide points: Close to half of spike-specific TCRs reportedly recognize unmutated variant regions. After two AZD1222 doses, spike-specific TCR breadth and depth rose versus day 0.

TCRdb's copy holds only in-frame clones and misses some; the assay was immunoSEQ multiplex PCR. The sample holds around 120,000 clones, roughly 91% seen once. Trimming left V 0 bases short and J 12 bases short, with 6 bases between. The CDR3 totals 12 residues. The germline V gene encodes CDR1 MNHEY and CDR2 SVGAGI. Of note for this clone: Its target is unknown.

Pooled together were second doses at about 4 or about 12 weeks. The sequence was obtained from an adult who received the AZD1222 COVID-19 vaccine. Material: peripheral blood, obtained 28 days after the second AZD1222 dose. This sequence joins TRBV6-5 and TRBJ1-6, with D unresolved. In DNA form, the CDR3 reads TGTGCCAGCAGTTACTCTGCGGGACCCCTCCACTTT. It is translated as CASSYSAGPLHF.